Below, 5 T cell receptor beta chains from the same sample are listed, as sequenced in a study of cytomegalovirus exposure and HLA in healthy donors. Using immunoSEQ multiplex PCR, the repertoire was profiled, and TCRdb retains in-frame clones only, with some absent. The sample consists of approximately 88,000 clones, about 96% of them appearing once. Sequencing was done on a sample of PBMCs. These receptors were obtained from a woman aged 18 to 35 in good health and CMV-seronegative.

This clone occurred once. The chain employs TRBV19 and TRBJ1-5; TRBD1 agrees at 9 bases. Germline V gene data show CDR1 as LNHDA and CDR2 as SQIVND (reference sequence). This CDR3 has 16 amino acids. V lost 5 bases and J lost 5; bases outside the gene matches: 10. CDR3 sequence reads: CASSETSGTGYQPQHF. In DNA form, the CDR3 reads TGTGCCAGTAGTGAAACATCCGGGACAGGGTATCAGCCCCAGCATTTT.

The chain carries TRBV11-2 and TRBJ1-1; D possibly corresponds to TRBD1 (6 bases). With 4 bases removed from V and 1 base from J, the gap between germline ends came to 10 bases. The V gene's germline CDR1 is SGHAT and CDR2 FQNNGV. The CDR3 is 14 amino acids. This CDR3 is CASSSQGPNTEAFF. In DNA form, the CDR3 reads TGTGCCAGCAGCTCTCAGGGGCCGAACACTGAAGCTTTCTTT.

The CDR3 DNA reads as TGTGCCAGTAAGGCTGCAGGGGGAAACTACGAGCAGTACTTC. Residues: CASKAAGGNYEQYF. This sequence joins TRBV19 and TRBJ2-7, with TRBD1 matching over 7 bases. This CDR3 has 14 amino acids. The J segment lost 3 bases and the V segment lost 7 bases, leaving 9 bases of the junction unmatched. Per the germline V gene, CDR1 is LNHDA and CDR2 is SQIVND (reference sequence).

This chain connects TRBV6-4 to TRBJ1-1, with TRBD1 as a possible D gene (6 bases). There are 16 residues in the CDR3. Germline lookup yields CDR1 MRHNA and CDR2 SNTAGT. V lost 0 bases and J lost 0, with 11 bases in between. CDR3 coding DNA: TGTGCCAGCAGTGACTCTCCGGGACAAGTGAACACTGAAGCTTTCTTT. Its translation: CASSDSPGQVNTEAFF.

This rearrangement joins TRBV5-1 to TRBJ2-1; 12 nucleotides align to TRBD2. V trimming: 7 bases; J trimming: 10 bases; junction bases outside the gene matches: 15. CDR1 and CDR2 (germline): SGHRS, YFSETQ. CDR3 length: 16 residues. The DNA for the CDR3 is TGCGCCAGCGCAGGACTAGCGGGACACACCTTCGCAGAGCAGTTCTTC. Amino acid sequence: CASAGLAGHTFAEQFF.